Listed below are T cell receptor beta chains from one sample, sequenced in a study of human T cells and chemical hapten exposure. Using its own MiXCR run on the RACE reads, TCRdb lists one record per CDR3 protein. The profile shows more than 250,000 distinct CDR3 sequences, 7% to 10% of them singletons. The sample here was whole blood, taken in connection with sensitization to the hapten diphenylcyclopropenone (DPC). The receptors derive from a woman in her 40s with alopecia areata. Some clones in this sample may be carry-over from other donors' samples. CDR3s include the opening cysteine and the closing phenylalanine or tryptophan. D genes are given only for firm matches. Where a row states a size, it is once, few, many or the class of an expanded clone; other rows omit it.

TRBV28,NA,NA,TRBJ2-2,TGTGCCAGCAGTTCGCCTAGCCGCACCGGGGAGCTGTTTTTT,CASSSPSRTGELFF
TRBV6-5,NA,NA,TRBJ2-3,TGTGCCAGCAGTTACAAGAGCACAGATACGCAGTATTTT,CASSYKSTDTQYF
TRBV5-1,few,NA,TRBJ1-2,TGCGCCAGCAGCTGGACAGAAAATGGCTACACCTTC,CASSWTENGYTF
TRBV15,few,NA,TRBJ1-2,TGTGCCACCAGCAGAGTAGGGGCCTCCGTTGGCTACACCTTC,CATSRVGASVGYTF
TRBV28,NA,TRBD1,TRBJ1-1,TGTGCCAGCAGTCCGCACGGACAGGGACACACTGAAGCTTTCTTT,CASSPHGQGHTEAFF
TRBV12-3/TRBV12-4,many,TRBD1,TRBJ1-6,TGTGCCAGCAGCCCAACAGGGGACTATTCACCCCTCCACTTT,CASSPTGDYSPLHF
TRBV12-3/TRBV12-4,few,NA,TRBJ2-7,TGTGCCAGCACAAGGGGGGACAGCTCCTACGAGCAGTACTTC,CASTRGDSSYEQYF
TRBV28,NA,NA,TRBJ2-7,TGTGCCAGCAGTTTTTTAGGCGGCTACGAGCAGTACTTC,CASSFLGGYEQYF
TRBV15,NA,NA,TRBJ2-1,TGTGCCACCACCTTAGGCGGGCTGACCCACAATGAGCAGTTCTTC,CATTLGGLTHNEQFF
TRBV29-1,many,TRBD1,TRBJ2-7,TGCAGCGTCGTCTTCGGACAGGGGGGGTCCTACGAGCAGTACTTC,CSVVFGQGGSYEQYF
TRBV30,few,TRBD2,TRBJ2-5,TGTGCCTGGAGTGGCCCGGGGGGGTCCCAGTACTTC,CAWSGPGGSQYF
TRBV6-2/TRBV6-3,few,NA,TRBJ1-1,TGTGCCAGCAGTTACCGTCAGTTGACAACTGAAGCTTTCTTT,CASSYRQLTTEAFF
TRBV7-2,few,TRBD2,TRBJ2-3,TGTGCCAGCAGCTTTTTCCCGGGACTAGCGGGAGGGAGAGATACGCAGTATTTT,CASSFFPGLAGGRDTQYF
TRBV10-3,few,TRBD1,TRBJ2-1,TGTGCCATCAGTGAAGGGACAGGGGCCTGGGATGAGCAGTTCTTC,CAISEGTGAWDEQFF
TRBV29-1,NA,TRBD2,TRBJ2-1,TGCAGCGGGGGACTAGCGGGGAACAATGAGCAGTTCTTC,CSGGLAGNNEQFF
TRBV20-1,NA,NA,TRBJ2-6,TGCAGTGCTAGACCGGCCTCTGGGGCCAACGTCCTGACTTTC,CSARPASGANVLTF
TRBV18,NA,NA,TRBJ1-1,TGTGCCAGCTCACCGGTGATGACGCCCATGAACACTGAAGCTTTCTTT,CASSPVMTPMNTEAFF
TRBV28,NA,NA,TRBJ2-4,TGTGCCGGCAGTTCTTCAGGGTTGGGCAAAAACATTCAGTACTTC,CAGSSSGLGKNIQYF
TRBV20-1,NA,TRBD2,TRBJ2-7,TGCAGTGCTAGAGAAAAGACTAGCCGACCTCACGAGCAGTACTTC,CSAREKTSRPHEQYF
TRBV15,NA,NA,TRBJ2-3,TGTGCCACCAGCAGAGTGAGGGCTGTTCACACAGATACGCAGTATTTT,CATSRVRAVHTDTQYF
TRBV12-3/TRBV12-4,NA,NA,TRBJ1-1,TGTGCCAGCAGTTTGGATCTGAACACTGAAGCTTTCTTT,CASSLDLNTEAFF
TRBV6-5,NA,TRBD1,TRBJ1-3,TGTGCCAGCAGAAGACAGGGGGGAGGAAACACCATATATTTT,CASRRQGGGNTIYF
TRBV6-6,NA,NA,TRBJ2-2,TGTGCCAGCAGTTCAGGGGCCGGCACCGGGGAGCTGTTTTTT,CASSSGAGTGELFF
TRBV12-3/TRBV12-4,many,NA,TRBJ1-5,TGTGCCAGCGGGCCACGGGGCCAGCCCCAGCATTTT,CASGPRGQPQHF
TRBV5-1,many,NA,TRBJ2-3,TGCGCCAGCAGCTTGGGAGGTTCGGCAGATACGCAGTATTTT,CASSLGGSADTQYF
TRBV7-9,many,NA,TRBJ1-4,TGTGCCAGCAGCTTAGCGAACGCGGAGAATGAAAAACTGTTTTTT,CASSLANAENEKLFF
TRBV4-3,NA,TRBD2,TRBJ2-3,TGCGCCAGCAGCCAAGAGGGGGTCTCCGGGAGGACAGATACGCAGTATTTT,CASSQEGVSGRTDTQYF
TRBV20-1,NA,NA,TRBJ2-7,TGCAGTGCCCTCAATACCCAGGGGATTTACGAGCAGTACTTC,CSALNTQGIYEQYF
TRBV5-1,NA,NA,TRBJ1-4,TGCGCCAGCAGCTTGAGAGGAGAAAATGAAAAACTGTTTTTT,CASSLRGENEKLFF
TRBV7-9,NA,NA,TRBJ1-5,TGTGCCAGCAGCCCAGCAGGCGCGATTCATCAGCCCCAGCATTTT,CASSPAGAIHQPQHF
TRBV5-1,many,NA,TRBJ2-2,TGCGCCAGCAGCTTGGGGGGCGGAAACACCGGGGAGCTGTTTTTT,CASSLGGGNTGELFF
TRBV9,few,NA,TRBJ2-3,TGTGCCAGCAGTTCAGGGTCTAGCAATTCAGATACGCAGTATTTT,CASSSGSSNSDTQYF
TRBV19,few,NA,TRBJ2-3,TGTGCCAGTAGTATTGGCCCCGAGCCCAGGACAGATACGCAGTATTTT,CASSIGPEPRTDTQYF
TRBV18,few,NA,TRBJ2-6,TGTGCCAGCTCACCACGGGGTTCTGGGGCCAACGTCCTGACTTTC,CASSPRGSGANVLTF
TRBV5-1,NA,NA,TRBJ2-7,TGCGCCAGCAGCACCGGGACATATCCCTACGAGCAGTACTTC,CASSTGTYPYEQYF
TRBV9,NA,TRBD2,TRBJ2-7,TGTGCCAGCAGCGTAAGCCTAGCGGGAGGGCCCTACGAGCAGTACTTC,CASSVSLAGGPYEQYF
TRBV12-3/TRBV12-4,NA,NA,TRBJ1-1,TGTGCCAGCAGACCCGGGACTTTGAACACTGAAGCTTTCTTT,CASRPGTLNTEAFF
TRBV2,NA,NA,TRBJ2-4,TGTGCCAGCAGTGAAGCGCTTCTGGACGGAGGGGGAAAAAACATTCAGTACTTC,CASSEALLDGGGKNIQYF
TRBV6-5,few,NA,TRBJ1-2,TGTGCCAGCAGCGAGGGTGTGCCAGGGTATGGCTACACCTTC,CASSEGVPGYGYTF
TRBV24-1,few,NA,TRBJ2-5,TGTGCCACCAGCCAAGACGGCCAAGAGACCCAGTACTTC,CATSQDGQETQYF
TRBV5-6,many,NA,TRBJ2-1,TGTGCCAGCAGCTTGGCGGGGAATGAGCAGTTCTTC,CASSLAGNEQFF
TRBV7-2,few,NA,TRBJ2-3,TGTGCCAGCAGATTGGGCCCGAATACAGATACGCAGTATTTT,CASRLGPNTDTQYF
TRBV14,many,NA,TRBJ2-2,TGTGCCAGCAGCCAAGCACGCGGGCCCGGGGAGCTGTTTTTT,CASSQARGPGELFF
TRBV30,few,NA,TRBJ2-1,TGTGCCTGGAGTGCGAGTCCCGGGACCACATTCTTC,CAWSASPGTTFF
TRBV11-2,NA,TRBD1,TRBJ2-6,TGTGCCAGCAGCTTCACAGGGGTCGGGGCCAACGTCCTGACTTTC,CASSFTGVGANVLTF
TRBV5-1,NA,NA,TRBJ2-2,TGCGCCAGCAGCTTGGCCAGTAGGAGTCTCGACACCGGGGAGCTGTTTTTT,CASSLASRSLDTGELFF
TRBV28,many,TRBD2,TRBJ2-7,TGTGCCAGCAGTTTTAGCGGGAGCCCCTCCTACGAGCAGTACTTC,CASSFSGSPSYEQYF
TRBV27,many,NA,TRBJ2-7,TGTGCCAGCAGTTTGGCTCGAGGGGCCTACGAGCAGTACTTC,CASSLARGAYEQYF
TRBV4-2,few,TRBD2,TRBJ2-1,TGTGCCAGCAGCCTGGGAGGGCTATTATACAATGAGCAGTTCTTC,CASSLGGLLYNEQFF
TRBV21-1,NA,NA,TRBJ1-5,TGTGCCAGCTGGGCTGTCGAAGGAAGCAATCAGCCCCAGCATTTT,CASWAVEGSNQPQHF
TRBV3-1,NA,TRBD1,TRBJ1-2,TGTGCCAGCACCCCCGGGACAGCCTATGGCTACACCTTC,CASTPGTAYGYTF